This entry is about one T cell receptor beta chain. Its matching antigen is unknown. This sample is part of a study of T cell responses to AZD1222 COVID-19 vaccine. Study-level findings and limits: The study found Spike-specific TCR breadth and depth rose after two AZD1222 doses. Clonal diversity was possibly underestimated; the donors were predominantly white British and more often female. Close to half of all spike-specific TCRs reportedly target regions of the variants that are unmutated.

Per germline, CDR1 MDHEN and CDR2 SYDVKM. Losses at the gene ends were 8 bases for V and 8 bases for J; bases not matched to a gene: 13. This CDR3 comprises 14 residues. Repertoires were generated with immunoSEQ multiplex PCR, while TCRdb's copy carries only in-frame clones and drops some. The sample has tens of thousands of clones; 70% to 90% are singletons. The sequencing used peripheral blood, collected on day 0 of AZD1222 vaccination. This chain links TRBV28 with TRBJ1-2; the match to TRBD1 covers 8 bases. This clonotype was sampled from an adult in good health. CDR3 residues: CASASGQGSDGYTF. CDR3 sequence (DNA): TGTGCCAGCGCCTCAGGACAGGGAAGCGACGGCTACACCTTC.